The next 6 T cell receptor beta chains were all read from a single sample in a study of siplizumab effects on memory and regulatory T cells. Using immunoSEQ multiplex PCR, the repertoire was profiled, and TCRdb retains in-frame clones only, with some absent. This sample carries fewer than 110,000 clones, about 93% of them seen once, and the ten largest clones take 12%. Sequences were obtained from non-Treg CD4+ T cells sorted from blood. These receptors were collected from a human donor in good health.

The gene calls are TRBV18 and TRBJ1-1; D gene ambiguous. This CDR3 has 13 amino acids. The V and J ends lost 5 bases and 1 base respectively, with 8 bases between them. Per germline, CDR1 KGHSH and CDR2 LQKENI. The CDR3 is CASSAQTNTEAFF. The DNA of the CDR3 is TGTGCCAGCTCAGCACAGACGAACACTGAAGCTTTCTTT.

This chain joins TRBV28 and TRBJ1-1, with 9 bases lining up with TRBD1. This CDR3 is 14 amino acids long. V lost 5 bases and J lost 4; bases outside the gene matches: 5. CDR1 and CDR2 (germline): MDHEN, SYDVKM. In DNA, the CDR3 is TGTGCCAGCAGTCGCAGACAGGGGGGCACTGAAGCTTTCTTT. Residues: CASSRRQGGTEAFF.

The rearrangement uses TRBV18 and TRBJ2-1; 11 positions agree with TRBD1. The trim removed 6 bases at V and 4 bases at J, leaving 5 bases unmatched. CDR1 is KGHSH and CDR2 is LQKENI in the germline V gene. CDR3 length: 15 residues. DNA for the CDR3: TGTGCCAGCTCCCCCGGGGACAGGGGGTACAATGAGCAGTTCTTC. Its translation: CASSPGDRGYNEQFF.

V usage is TRBV28 and J usage is TRBJ2-6; D might be TRBD2 (5 bases). The CDR3 has 17 amino acids. CDR1 is MDHEN, CDR2 SYDVKM, per germline. V was shortened by 7 bases and J by 0 bases, with 16 bases between the two germline ends. The CDR3 bases are TGTGCCAGCAATACTAGGTTTTCCTTCTCTGGGGCCAACGTCCTGACTTTC. It encodes CASNTRFSFSGANVLTF.

The chain's CDR3 is CASSSQALANSYEQYF. The CDR3 nucleotides are TGTGCCAGCAGCTCCCAGGCCCTAGCGAACTCCTACGAGCAGTACTTC. The chain is built from TRBV7-6 and TRBJ2-7; tentative D call: TRBD2 (6 bases). The CDR3 is 16 amino acids. Germline CDR1 SGHVS, CDR2 FNYEAQ. V lost 4 bases and J 0 bases, leaving 16 bases between the germline ends.

V is TRBV4-1 and J is TRBJ1-2; no reliable D call. Germline V gives CDR1 MGHRA, CDR2 YSYEKL. The length of the CDR3 is 14 residues. Trimming left V 3 bases short and J 0 bases short, with 8 bases between. The CDR3 nucleotides are TGCGCCAGCAGCCAGGAAATCTCTAACTATGGCTACACCTTC. This translates into CASSQEISNYGYTF.